This T cell receptor beta chain emerged from a study of cytomegalovirus exposure and HLA in healthy donors. Points from the study as a whole: TRBV6-2, TRBV6-3 and some other V segments were excluded as indistinguishable. Another analysis was done later, and it associated over 15,000 TCR beta sequences with HLA alleles at 0.05 false discovery rate.

Researchers ran the PCR with 60 Vbeta and 13 Jbeta primers. Assay used: immunoSEQ multiplex PCR; TCRdb lists only in-frame clones, some missing. The sample contains more than 85,000 clones, 69% of which appear only once. As concerns this clone: Antigen unknown.

The length of the CDR3 is 15 residues. Germline assignment: CDR1 LGHNA and CDR2 YNFKEQ. Unmatched junction bases numbered 5, after V lost 1 base and J lost 7 bases. The sequence was collected from a female donor in good health and CMV-seronegative. Sequencing input: PBMCs. This sequence joins TRBV4-2 and TRBJ2-1; 9 bases agree with TRBD2. CDR3 sequence: CASSQVAGVRNEQFF. Written as DNA, the CDR3 is TGTGCCAGCAGCCAAGTAGCGGGAGTGAGGAATGAGCAGTTCTTC.